The 27 T cell receptor beta chains below come from one sample, sequenced in a study of control samples from healthy donors and cancer patients (dated by TCRdb to about 2020). Library preparation employed the immunoSEQ multiplex PCR assay. The table was pulled from immuneACCESS by TCRdb, which kept in-frame rearrangements only. Such tables lose some clones; where checked, under half of the loss comes from unresolved V genes, and the rest has no known cause. This sample comprises 170,000 or so clones, around 90% of them detected only once. Roughly 1.3% of the sample is taken by the ten largest. Input material: blood. All receptors come from a woman between 45 and 65 years old in good health.

The V gene is TRBV7-2, the J gene TRBJ2-3, with D tentatively TRBD2 (6 bases). Trimming shortened V by 6 bases and J by 1 base, and 14 bases separated the two germline ends. The germline CDR1 and CDR2 sequences are SGHTA and FQGNSA. The CDR3 length is 15 residues. In DNA, the CDR3 is TGTGCCAGCAGATTTATGGGGACTCGCACAGATACGCAGTATTTT. Amino acid sequence: CASRFMGTRTDTQYF.

This clone was counted a few times. The gene calls are TRBV28 and TRBJ1-5; D ambiguous. Trimming took 8 bases from V and 2 from J, leaving 10 bases between them. The germline V gene has CDR1 MDHEN and CDR2 SYDVKM. This CDR3 has 13 residues. This CDR3 is CASSPGGNQPQHF. The CDR3 DNA reads as TGTGCCAGCTCCCCGGGCGGCAATCAGCCCCAGCATTTT.

The chain carries TRBV2 and TRBJ1-5, with 7 bases lining up with TRBD1. The germline CDR1 and CDR2 sequences are SNHLY and FYNNEI. This CDR3 is built from 14 residues. V shed 6 bases, J shed 1 base, and the junction held 3 bases outside the gene matches. The CDR3 DNA follows: TGTGCCAGCAGCCTACAGGGGAGCAATCAGCCCCAGCATTTT. It specifies CASSLQGSNQPQHF.

This rearrangement joins TRBV3-1 (or the pseudogene TRBV3-2) to TRBJ2-7, with D hard to call. CDR1 and CDR2 (germline): LGHDT, YNNKEL (reference sequence). Trimming removed 4 bases from V and 0 bases from J, with 4 bases in between. CDR3 size: 12 residues. CDR3 coding DNA: TGTGCCAGCAGCCCCAGCTCCTACGAGCAGTACTTC. It codes for CASSPSSYEQYF.

The rearrangement uses TRBV30 and TRBJ1-6; D unresolved. This CDR3 has 12 residues. The V gene's germline CDR1 is GTSNPN and CDR2 SVGIG (reference sequence). CDR3 in amino acids: CARSTENSPLHF. DNA of the CDR3: TGTGCACGGTCCACTGAAAATTCACCCCTCCACTTT.

The genes are TRBV9 and TRBJ2-7, with D hard to call. The CDR3 runs to 15 residues. Germline V gene sequence: CDR1 SGDLS, CDR2 YYNGEE. Trimming cost V 0 bases and J 2 bases, with 12 bases left between them. The CDR3 bases are TGTGCCAGCAGCGTAGCGGGCAGCCAAACCTACGAGCAGTACTTC. Translation gives CASSVAGSQTYEQYF.

The chain uses TRBV7-9 and TRBJ2-4; D may be TRBD1 (5 bases). V was trimmed by 5 bases and J by 1 base, leaving 12 bases between them. CDR1 and CDR2 (germline): SEHNR, FQNEAQ (reference sequence). This CDR3 region has 15 residues. Written as DNA, the CDR3 is TGTGCCAGCAGCACCAAGGACACCGCCAAAAACATTCAGTACTTC. Protein: CASSTKDTAKNIQYF.

The chain combines TRBV4-2 with TRBJ1-1, with D perhaps matching TRBD1 (5 bases). In germline, CDR1 is LGHNA, CDR2 YNFKEQ. This CDR3 has 15 amino acids. V was trimmed by 4 bases and J by 1 base, leaving 13 bases between them. DNA for the CDR3: TGTGCCAGCAGCCCTACCCCGGGGGGGAACACTGAAGCTTTCTTT. It encodes CASSPTPGGNTEAFF.

The CDR3 protein is CASSDRGRGPGELFF. The CDR3 DNA sequence: TGCGCCAGCAGCGACCGCGGCAGGGGCCCCGGGGAGCTGTTTTTT. The chain uses TRBV4-3 and TRBJ2-2; the D gene is possibly TRBD1 (6 bases). The CDR3 has 15 amino acids. Deletions cut 5 bases from V and 6 bases from J, with 16 bases between. From germline, CDR1 is LGHNA and CDR2 YSLEER.

The gene calls are TRBV11-2 and TRBJ1-1, with 8 positions matching TRBD1. The J segment lost 5 bases and the V segment lost 1 base, leaving 6 bases of the junction unmatched. The CDR3 is made up of 15 amino acids. The germline gives CDR1 SGHAT, CDR2 FQNNGV. This chain's CDR3 is CASSLADRAGTEAFF. The CDR3, as DNA: TGTGCCAGCAGCTTAGCGGACAGGGCTGGGACTGAAGCTTTCTTT.

V is TRBV24-1 and J is TRBJ1-2, with D possibly being TRBD1 (6 bases). CDR3 length: 12 amino acids. CDR1 and CDR2 (germline): KGHDR, SFDVKD. V gave up 4 bases and J gave up 8 bases, with 10 bases separating them. In DNA, the CDR3 is TGTGCCACCAGTGACACAGGGTACGGCTACACCTTC. Translation gives CATSDTGYGYTF.

The chain uses TRBV28 and TRBJ1-1; tentative D call: TRBD1 (5 bases). The germline gives CDR1 MDHEN, CDR2 SYDVKM. V was clipped by 5 bases and J by 1 base, with 14 bases between them. CDR3 length: 15 amino acids. This CDR3 is CASSPLGVPNTEAFF. CDR3 nucleotides: TGTGCCAGCAGTCCTCTGGGGGTGCCGAACACTGAAGCTTTCTTT. Together with reference TRBV28 and TRBJ1-1, the CDR3 gives the full variable domain: DVKVTQSSRYLVKRTGEKVFLECVQDMDHENMFWYRQDPGLGLRLIYFSYDVKMKEKGDIPEGYSVSREKKERFSLILESASTNQTSMYLCASSPLGVPNTEAFFGQGTRLTVV.

The chain joins TRBV6-5 to TRBJ2-7; D ambiguous. This CDR3 spans 12 amino acids. V lost 6 bases and J 2 bases, leaving 8 bases between the germline ends. Germline V gene lookup returns CDR1 MNHEY and CDR2 SVGAGI. The CDR3 bases are TGTGCCAGCAGCCTAAATCCCTACGAGCAGTACTTC. It specifies CASSLNPYEQYF.

J is TRBJ2-2 and V is TRBV11-2, with D possibly TRBD2 on 6 matching bases. The CDR3 consists of 14 residues. Germline CDR1 and CDR2: SGHAT and FQNNGV. V was pared by 0 bases and J by 7 bases, with 9 bases between. CDR3 nucleotide sequence: TGTGCCAGCAGCTTAGAGGGAGGCGGCGGGGAGCTGTTTTTT. Amino acid sequence: CASSLEGGGGELFF.

The genes are TRBV6-5 and TRBJ1-2; D is ambiguous. Germline V gene sequence: CDR1 MNHEY, CDR2 SVGAGI. Trimming removed 4 bases at V and 8 bases at J, with 17 bases between. The CDR3 spans 14 residues. As DNA, the CDR3 is TGTGCCAGCAGTTCCCCGAGGAACGTCTGGGGCTACACCTTC. This gives the protein CASSSPRNVWGYTF.

This rearrangement joins TRBV4-1 to TRBJ2-1, with D tentatively TRBD1 or TRBD2 (5 bases each). The CDR3 sequence is 18 residues long. CDR1 is MGHRA, CDR2 YSYEKL, per germline. Trimming stripped 4 bases from V and 2 bases from J, with 21 bases between. The CDR3 protein is CASSRSFNRGPPYNEQFF. DNA of the CDR3: TGCGCCAGCAGCCGCTCATTTAATCGGGGACCTCCCTACAATGAGCAGTTCTTC.

This rearrangement joins TRBV6-5 to TRBJ1-4; D is possibly TRBD1 (6 bases). The CDR3 is 12 residues long. The V gene's germline CDR1 is MNHEY and CDR2 SVGAGI. Trimming pared 6 bases from V and 8 bases from J, leaving 10 bases between. The CDR3 loop reads CASRRGEEKLFF. CDR3 DNA: TGTGCCAGCAGAAGGGGGGAGGAAAAACTGTTTTTT.

The rearrangement uses TRBV9 and TRBJ1-5; D perhaps matches TRBD1 (5 bases). V was trimmed by 1 base and J by 1 base, leaving 9 bases between them. This CDR3 contains 15 residues. Germline CDR1 is SGDLS and CDR2 is YYNGEE. The CDR3 protein is CASSVSWGSNQPQHF. The CDR3 nucleotides read TGTGCCAGCAGCGTATCTTGGGGGAGCAATCAGCCCCAGCATTTT.

This clone was counted once. J is TRBJ2-3 and V is TRBV9, with 9 bases lining up with TRBD1. The germline gives CDR1 SGDLS, CDR2 YYNGEE. V dropped 0 bases and J dropped 5; count of bases not matched to a gene: 16. This CDR3 has 19 amino acids. CDR3 coding DNA: TGTGCCAGCAGCGTAGGAGAAGGGACAGGGTTTTTTGTTGAAGATACGCAGTATTTT. Protein: CASSVGEGTGFFVEDTQYF. Complete variable domain (other parts from reference TRBV9 and TRBJ2-3): DSGVTQTPKHLITATGQRVTLRCSPRSGDLSVYWYQQSLDQGLQFLIQYYNGEERAKGNILERFSAQQFPDLHSELNLSSLELGDSALYFCASSVGEGTGFFVEDTQYFGPGTRLTVL.

This chain connects TRBV27 to TRBJ1-2; 9 bases agree with TRBD1. In germline, CDR1 is MNHEY, CDR2 SMNVEV (reference sequence). The CDR3 totals 18 residues. Losses at the gene ends were 6 bases for V and 4 bases for J; bases not matched to a gene: 18. DNA of the CDR3: TGTGCCAGCAGCCTAGGGGGGACAGGGACCCTTTCGGGCTATGGCTACACCTTC. The encoded protein is CASSLGGTGTLSGYGYTF.

CDR3 coding DNA: TGTGCCAGCAGCCAGGCCGGGACAGGGGGCGGAGATACGCAGTATTTT. Translated, it gives CASSQAGTGGGDTQYF. This chain joins TRBV3-1 (or the pseudogene TRBV3-2) and TRBJ2-3; 12 bases are a match to TRBD1. This CDR3 region has 16 residues. CDR1 and CDR2 (germline): LGHDT, YNNKEL (reference sequence). V shed 3 bases, J shed 5 bases, and the junction held 6 bases outside the gene matches.

This chain connects TRBV28 to TRBJ1-2; 8 bases line up with TRBD1. V gave up 5 bases and J gave up 4 bases; unmatched junction bases: 9. Germline V gives CDR1 MDHEN, CDR2 SYDVKM. The CDR3 runs to 15 residues. The chain's CDR3 is CASSPSLDRGYGYTF. The CDR3 nucleotides read TGTGCCAGCAGTCCCTCCCTAGACAGGGGCTATGGCTACACCTTC.

The V gene is TRBV19, the J gene TRBJ1-4; D is ambiguous. The germline gives CDR1 LNHDA, CDR2 SQIVND (reference sequence). V was trimmed by 7 bases and J by 6 bases, leaving 15 bases between them. The CDR3 spans 14 residues. The chain's CDR3 is CASNIRGIDEKLFF. In nucleotides, the CDR3 is TGTGCCAGTAACATTCGGGGTATTGATGAAAAACTGTTTTTT.

The chain is built from TRBV7-9 and TRBJ1-2; 9 bases are a match to TRBD1. CDR1 and CDR2 (germline): SEHNR, FQNEAQ (reference sequence). The CDR3 has 15 residues. The ends lost 5 bases at V and 4 bases at J; junction bases unmatched: 8. DNA for the CDR3: TGTGCCAGCAGCACGGCCGGACAGGGGATCTATGGCTACACCTTC. Amino acids: CASSTAGQGIYGYTF.

DNA of the CDR3: TGCAGTGCTAGTGACCAACAGGGGACTGGAAACACCATATATTTT. Translated, it gives CSASDQQGTGNTIYF. V usage is TRBV20-1 and J usage is TRBJ1-3; 7 bases fit TRBD1. The CDR3 runs 15 residues. Per germline, CDR1 DFQATT and CDR2 SNEGSKA (reference sequence). The ends lost 3 bases at V and 2 bases at J; junction bases unmatched: 7.

The CDR3 DNA reads as TGTGCCAGCAGTTTGGGCGGGACAACTATCCACGAGCAGTACTTC. Translating it yields CASSLGGTTIHEQYF. This chain joins TRBV28 and TRBJ2-7; D possibly uses TRBD1 or TRBD2 (6 bases each). Per germline, CDR1 MDHEN and CDR2 SYDVKM. The CDR3 is made up of 15 amino acids. Between the trimmed V and J ends, which lost 3 bases and 5 bases, there was a span of 17 bases.

This chain connects TRBV4-3 to TRBJ2-2; perhaps TRBD1 as D (5 bases). Deletions cut 4 bases from V and 4 bases from J, with 10 bases between. From germline, CDR1 is LGHNA and CDR2 YSLEER. The CDR3 consists of 14 residues. CDR3 sequence (DNA): TGCGCCAGCAGCCCCAGGGCCCTCACCGGGGAGCTGTTTTTT. It translates to CASSPRALTGELFF.